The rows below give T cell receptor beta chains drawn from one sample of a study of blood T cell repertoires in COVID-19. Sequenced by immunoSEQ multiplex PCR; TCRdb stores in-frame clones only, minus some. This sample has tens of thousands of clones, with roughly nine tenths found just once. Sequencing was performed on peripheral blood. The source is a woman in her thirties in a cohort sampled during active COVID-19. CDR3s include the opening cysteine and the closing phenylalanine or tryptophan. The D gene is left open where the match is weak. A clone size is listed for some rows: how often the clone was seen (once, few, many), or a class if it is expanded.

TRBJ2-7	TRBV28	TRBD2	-	TGTGCCAGCAGTTTAGTGTCGACTAGCGGGAGGTATCGGGAGCAGTACTTC	CASSLVSTSGRYREQYF
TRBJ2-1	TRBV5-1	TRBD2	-	TGCGCCAGCAGCGCGACCGGGACTAGCGGGCGGGAGCAGTTCTTC	CASSATGTSGREQFF
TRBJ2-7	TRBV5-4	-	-	TGTGCCAGCAGCCGGCCAGGGCAGAGCTCCTACGAGCAGTACTTC	CASSRPGQSSYEQYF
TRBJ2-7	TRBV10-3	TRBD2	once	TGTGCCATCAGTGAAAGGGTCTCGCGGGAGGGCCGTTACTACGAGCAGTACTTC	CAISERVSREGRYYEQYF
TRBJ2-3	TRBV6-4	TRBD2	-	TGTGCCAGCAGTGACGCGGGAGGCACAGATACGCAGTATTTT	CASSDAGGTDTQYF
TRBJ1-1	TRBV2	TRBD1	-	TGTGCCAGCAATGGACAGGGAGGCACTGAAGCTTTCTTT	CASNGQGGTEAFF
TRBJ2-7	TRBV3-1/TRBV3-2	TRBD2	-	TGTGCCACTAGAACTAGCGGGACCTACGAGCAGTACTTC	CATRTSGTYEQYF
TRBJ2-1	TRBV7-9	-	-	TGTGCCAGCACCCTCTCCCTCAGCTCCTACAATGAGCAGTTCTTC	CASTLSLSSYNEQFF
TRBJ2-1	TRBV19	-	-	TGTGCCAGTAGTATAGAAACGCTCTCGGGTCACAATGAGCAGTTCTTC	CASSIETLSGHNEQFF
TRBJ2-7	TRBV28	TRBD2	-	TGTGCCAGTTTGGGGCTAGCGGGAGGTCTCAACGAGCAGTACTTC	CASLGLAGGLNEQYF
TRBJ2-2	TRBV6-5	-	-	TGTGCCAGCAGTTCCACTCCGGGCACCGGGGAGCTGTTTTTT	CASSSTPGTGELFF
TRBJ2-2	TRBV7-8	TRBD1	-	TGTGCCAGCAGCTTATTCGGACAGGGGAACACCGGGGAGCTGTTTTTT	CASSLFGQGNTGELFF
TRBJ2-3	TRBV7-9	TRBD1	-	TGTGCCAGCAGCTTTATTGCAGGGGGCAGGGGTACGCAGTATTTT	CASSFIAGGRGTQYF
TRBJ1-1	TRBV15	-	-	TGTGCCACCAGCAGAGATCTTCGGGCAGGGCAGGCTTTCTTT	CATSRDLRAGQAFF
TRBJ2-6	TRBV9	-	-	TGTGCCAGCAGCCACAATTATGGGGCCAACGTCCTGACTTTC	CASSHNYGANVLTF
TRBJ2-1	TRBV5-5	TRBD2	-	TGTGCCAGCAGCGCGGAAGGCGGGAGAACCTACAATGAGCAGTTCTTC	CASSAEGGRTYNEQFF
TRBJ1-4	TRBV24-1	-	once	TGTGCCACCAGTAGCGGGGGAGCTGCAGGTGAAAAACTGTTTTTT	CATSSGGAAGEKLFF
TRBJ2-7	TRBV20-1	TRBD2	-	TGCAGTGCTAGTCCCACGGCCAGCGGGAACCACGAGCAGTACTTC	CSASPTASGNHEQYF
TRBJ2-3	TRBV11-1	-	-	TGTGCCAGCAGCTGGGGAGCGGGTCTTAGCACAGATACGCAGTATTTT	CASSWGAGLSTDTQYF
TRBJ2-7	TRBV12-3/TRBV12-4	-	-	TGTGCCAGCAGTCAGGACTTAACTTACGAGCAGTACTTC	CASSQDLTYEQYF
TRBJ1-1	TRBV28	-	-	TGTGCCAGCACGACAGGACCGGGGAACACTGAAGCTTTCTTT	CASTTGPGNTEAFF
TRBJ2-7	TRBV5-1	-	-	TGCGCCAGCAGCTTGTTAGGGGGACCCTCAATTACCTACGAGCAGTACTTC	CASSLLGGPSITYEQYF
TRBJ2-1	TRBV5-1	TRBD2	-	TGCGCCAGCAGCTTGCTGGGCAGGGCTAGCGGGAGTGAGGAGCAGTTCTTC	CASSLLGRASGSEEQFF
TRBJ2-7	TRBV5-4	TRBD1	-	TGTGCCAGCAGCTTGGGGACAGGGCCGTACTACGAGCAGTACTTC	CASSLGTGPYYEQYF
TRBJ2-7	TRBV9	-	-	TGTGCCAGCAGCCCAAGCAGCGGGCCTAACTACGAGCAGTACTTC	CASSPSSGPNYEQYF
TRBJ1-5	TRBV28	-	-	TGTGCCAGCAGACCCAGAAATCAGCCCCAGCATTTT	CASRPRNQPQHF
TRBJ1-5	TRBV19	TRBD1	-	TGTGCCAGTAGTACACAAACACAGGGGGGTAGCCAGCCCCAGCATTTT	CASSTQTQGGSQPQHF
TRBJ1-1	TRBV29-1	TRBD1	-	TGCAGCGTTACTGTCCAGGGGGCTGGTACTGAAGCTTTCTTT	CSVTVQGAGTEAFF
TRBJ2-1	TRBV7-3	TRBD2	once	TGTGCCAGCAGCCTGAATAGCGGGACGGCCGGGAATGAGCAGTTCTTC	CASSLNSGTAGNEQFF
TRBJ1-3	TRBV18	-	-	TGTGCCAGCTCAAGAGGGTTCGATGTCTCTGGAAACACCATATATTTT	CASSRGFDVSGNTIYF
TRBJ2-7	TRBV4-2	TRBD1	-	TGTGCCAGCAGCCAAGGTCGAGTTAGGTGGGACAGCCACTACGAGCAGTACTTC	CASSQGRVRWDSHYEQYF
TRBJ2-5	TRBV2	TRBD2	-	TGTGCCAGCAGTGAATGGAGCGGGAAAGAGACCCAGTACTTC	CASSEWSGKETQYF
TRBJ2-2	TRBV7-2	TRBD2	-	TGTGCCAGCAGCCCCCGGACTAGCGGGAGTGCCGGGGAGCTGTTTTTT	CASSPRTSGSAGELFF
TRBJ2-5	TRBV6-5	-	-	TGTGCCAGCAGTTACTCGATGCGGGGAGCCCAGTACTTC	CASSYSMRGAQYF
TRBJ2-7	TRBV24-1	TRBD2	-	TGTGCCACCAGTGCTAGCGGATACGAGCAGTACTTC	CATSASGYEQYF
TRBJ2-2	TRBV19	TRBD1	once	TGTGCCGGTCGGACAGGGGGCACCGGGGAGCTGTTTTTT	CAGRTGGTGELFF
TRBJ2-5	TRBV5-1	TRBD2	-	TGCGCCAGCAGCTTGGCCGGGACTAGCGGGAGGGCCGGGGAGACCCAGTACTTC	CASSLAGTSGRAGETQYF
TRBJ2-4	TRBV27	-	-	TGTGCCAGCAGTCCTTCCTCTTCGACTAGAAGGATTCAGTACTTC	CASSPSSSTRRIQYF
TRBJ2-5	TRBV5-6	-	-	TGTGCCAGCAGCCTGCTAGGCAAAGGGACCCAGTACTTC	CASSLLGKGTQYF
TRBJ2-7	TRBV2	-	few	TGTGCCAGCAGTGTACTTGGACAGCGAGTCTCCTACGAGCAGTACTTC	CASSVLGQRVSYEQYF
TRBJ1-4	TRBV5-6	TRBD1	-	TGTGCCAGCAGCTTAGGACAGGGCAGGGGTGATGAAAAACTGTTTTTT	CASSLGQGRGDEKLFF
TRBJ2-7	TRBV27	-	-	TGTGCCAGCAGTCCCCCTTCGACAGGATCCTACGAGCAGTACTTC	CASSPPSTGSYEQYF
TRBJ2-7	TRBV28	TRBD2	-	TGTGCCAGCAGTTACCGCGGGAGGTACGAGCAGTACTTC	CASSYRGRYEQYF
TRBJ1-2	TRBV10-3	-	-	TGTGCCATCAGTGAGGAGCAGGGGACCGCATATGGCTACACCTTC	CAISEEQGTAYGYTF
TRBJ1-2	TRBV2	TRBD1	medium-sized	TGTGCCAGCAGCTCAGGGGGACCTGGCTACACCTTC	CASSSGGPGYTF
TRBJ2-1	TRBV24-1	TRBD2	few	TGTGCCACCAGAGCTGGGGACAGCAGCACTAGCGGGAGATACAATGAGCAGTTCTTC	CATRAGDSSTSGRYNEQFF
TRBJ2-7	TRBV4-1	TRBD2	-	TGCGCCAGCAGCCCTTTTCTAGCGGGTCTATCCTACGAGCAGTACTTC	CASSPFLAGLSYEQYF
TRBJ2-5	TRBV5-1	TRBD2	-	TGCGCCAGCAGCTTCCCAACCGGGACTAGCATGGGGTACCAAGAGACCCAGTACTTC	CASSFPTGTSMGYQETQYF
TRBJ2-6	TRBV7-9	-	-	TGTGCCAGCAGGTATACCGCAGGGGATGTCTGGGCCAACGTCCTGACTTTC	CASRYTAGDVWANVLTF
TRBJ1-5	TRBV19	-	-	TGTGCCAGTAGTATACTAGATCAGCCCCAGCATTTT	CASSILDQPQHF
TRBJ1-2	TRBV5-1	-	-	TGCGCCAGCAGTGGAGGTATACCTAGAGGCTACACCTTC	CASSGGIPRGYTF
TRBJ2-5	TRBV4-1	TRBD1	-	TGCGCCAGCAGCCGTCGAATCCGGGACAGGGGACCCCAGAACCAAGAGACCCAGTACTTC	CASSRRIRDRGPQNQETQYF
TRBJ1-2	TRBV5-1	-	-	TGCGCCAGCAGCTTCGGACTGTATGGCTACACCTTC	CASSFGLYGYTF
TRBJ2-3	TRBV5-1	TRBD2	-	TGCGCCAGCAGCTTCCTGGGACTAGCGACTAGCACAGATACGCAGTATTTT	CASSFLGLATSTDTQYF
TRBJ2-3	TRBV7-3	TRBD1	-	TGTGCCAGCAGCGTACAGGGGGCATCTAGCACAGATACGCAGTATTTT	CASSVQGASSTDTQYF
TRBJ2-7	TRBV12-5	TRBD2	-	TGTGCTAGTGGTTCACTAGCGGGAGCCTACGAGCAGTACTTC	CASGSLAGAYEQYF
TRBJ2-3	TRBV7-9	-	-	TGTGCCAGCAGCCCCAGGGTTACAGATACGCAGTATTTT	CASSPRVTDTQYF
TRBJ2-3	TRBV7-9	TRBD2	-	TGTGCCAGCAGCTTAGGACTAGCGGCAGATACGCAGTATTTT	CASSLGLAADTQYF